This T cell receptor beta chain is drawn from a study of control samples from healthy donors and cancer patients. This clone was observed a few times. Clones were sequenced by immunoSEQ multiplex PCR, and TCRdb holds only the in-frame ones, with some missing. This table holds fewer than 200,000 clones, 80% to 90% found once. V was clipped by 8 bases and J by 0 bases, with 13 bases between them. Germline V gene data show CDR1 as LGHDT and CDR2 as YNNKEL (reference sequence). There are 14 residues in the CDR3. The material sequenced was blood. This clonotype originated in a man aged 25-45 years in good health. V and J are TRBV3-1 (or the pseudogene TRBV3-2) and TRBJ1-1; TRBD1 is a possible D gene (5 bases). The CDR3 is CASGAGPMNTEAFF. DNA for the CDR3: TGTGCCAGCGGGGCAGGGCCCATGAACACTGAAGCTTTCTTT.